These T cell receptor beta chains were read from a single sample in a study of CD8 T cells in ankylosing spondylitis. TCRdb used MiXCR to reprocess the 5' RACE reads, holding one entry per CDR3 protein. The sample holds more than 110,000 distinct CDR3 sequences, 7% to 9% seen once. Specimen: synovial fluid, either unsorted or a sorted T cell fraction (not recorded which). The receptors were sampled from a male donor with ankylosing spondylitis. Both conserved end residues are part of each CDR3. A D gene is named only where the DNA matches it firmly. Some rows mark clone size as missing; the rest say once, few, many or name a class of expanded clone.

v_gene: TRBV20-1
d_gene: TRBD2
abundance: few
j_gene: TRBJ2-7
CDR3nt: TGCAGTGCTAGAGATCGCCGACTAGCGGGAGGTCTCTACGAGCAGTACTTC
CDR3aa: CSARDRRLAGGLYEQYF

v_gene: TRBV20-1
d_gene: -
abundance: few
j_gene: TRBJ2-3
CDR3nt: TGCAGTGCTGTCAGGGGAGGATCAGATACGCAGTATTTT
CDR3aa: CSAVRGGSDTQYF

v_gene: TRBV5-1
d_gene: TRBD1
abundance: -
j_gene: TRBJ2-1
CDR3nt: TGCGCCAGCAGCTTGGTTTATAGGGGACAGGGCTCCTACAATGAGCAGTTCTTC
CDR3aa: CASSLVYRGQGSYNEQFF

v_gene: TRBV5-1
d_gene: -
abundance: few
j_gene: TRBJ2-1
CDR3nt: TGCGCCAGCAGAGACCTGACGGGGAATGAGCAGTTCTTC
CDR3aa: CASRDLTGNEQFF

v_gene: TRBV3-1
d_gene: TRBD2
abundance: -
j_gene: TRBJ2-5
CDR3nt: TGTGCCAGCAGCAAACAGGTCCCTAGCGGGCCCCAAGAGACCCAGTACTTC
CDR3aa: CASSKQVPSGPQETQYF

v_gene: TRBV12-3/TRBV12-4
d_gene: TRBD2
abundance: many
j_gene: TRBJ2-1
CDR3nt: TGTGCCAGCAGTAAAATAGCGGGGGCCCGTTACAATGAGCAGTTCTTC
CDR3aa: CASSKIAGARYNEQFF

v_gene: TRBV12-3/TRBV12-4
d_gene: -
abundance: -
j_gene: TRBJ2-5
CDR3nt: TGTGCCAGCAGCCCCTACCCCCGACAAACACAAGAGACCCAGTACTTC
CDR3aa: CASSPYPRQTQETQYF

v_gene: TRBV20-1
d_gene: TRBD2
abundance: many
j_gene: TRBJ2-7
CDR3nt: TGCAGCCAGGAGGGGAGGGGCTACGAGCAGTACTTC
CDR3aa: CSQEGRGYEQYF

v_gene: TRBV18
d_gene: -
abundance: many
j_gene: TRBJ1-1
CDR3nt: TGTGCCAGCTCACCGGATCCGGTTGGGTCTGAAGCTTTCTTT
CDR3aa: CASSPDPVGSEAFF

v_gene: TRBV14
d_gene: -
abundance: -
j_gene: TRBJ2-1
CDR3nt: TGTGCCAGCAGCCTCATTCCCCGTGAGCAGTTCTTC
CDR3aa: CASSLIPREQFF

v_gene: TRBV12-3/TRBV12-4
d_gene: -
abundance: many
j_gene: TRBJ1-2
CDR3nt: TGTGCCAGCAGCGAAGGCTCGAGCTATGGCTACACCTTC
CDR3aa: CASSEGSSYGYTF

v_gene: TRBV27
d_gene: -
abundance: many
j_gene: TRBJ2-2
CDR3nt: TGTGCCAGCGGTCTTAGGACAGTCACCGGGGAGCTGTTTTTT
CDR3aa: CASGLRTVTGELFF

v_gene: TRBV11-2
d_gene: -
abundance: many
j_gene: TRBJ1-2
CDR3nt: TGTGCCAGCAGCTCGCCTGGGGGGGAGGGCTATGGCTACACCTTC
CDR3aa: CASSSPGGEGYGYTF

v_gene: TRBV9
d_gene: -
abundance: many
j_gene: TRBJ2-1
CDR3nt: TGTGCCAGCAGTCCGGACTGGGTGAATGAGCAGTTCTTC
CDR3aa: CASSPDWVNEQFF

v_gene: TRBV20-1
d_gene: -
abundance: few
j_gene: TRBJ1-4
CDR3nt: TGCAGTGCCCCGAACGGGGCTAATGAAAAACTGTTTTTT
CDR3aa: CSAPNGANEKLFF

v_gene: TRBV20-1
d_gene: TRBD2
abundance: many
j_gene: TRBJ2-7
CDR3nt: TGCAGTGCTAAAAGGACTAGCGGGATAGACTTCGACGAGCAGTACTTC
CDR3aa: CSAKRTSGIDFDEQYF

v_gene: TRBV7-9
d_gene: -
abundance: many
j_gene: TRBJ2-3
CDR3nt: TGTGCCAGCAGCGGGCCGGGTTCTCGCACAGATACGCAGTATTTT
CDR3aa: CASSGPGSRTDTQYF

v_gene: TRBV20-1
d_gene: TRBD2
abundance: many
j_gene: TRBJ2-7
CDR3nt: TGCAGTGCTAGGAAGGTAGCGGGGGCTCGCGAGCAGTACTTC
CDR3aa: CSARKVAGAREQYF

v_gene: TRBV24-1
d_gene: -
abundance: many
j_gene: TRBJ1-6
CDR3nt: TGTGCCACCAGTGAGGGGGGATTTAATTCACCCCTCCACTTT
CDR3aa: CATSEGGFNSPLHF

v_gene: TRBV18
d_gene: TRBD2
abundance: many
j_gene: TRBJ2-1
CDR3nt: TGTGCCAGCTCACCAAGCGGGGGAAATGAGCAGTTCTTC
CDR3aa: CASSPSGGNEQFF

v_gene: TRBV6-5
d_gene: TRBD1
abundance: many
j_gene: TRBJ2-7
CDR3nt: TGTGCCACAGGGACAGGGAGCTACGAGCAGTACTTC
CDR3aa: CATGTGSYEQYF

v_gene: TRBV20-1
d_gene: -
abundance: -
j_gene: TRBJ2-7
CDR3nt: TGCAGTGCTAGTGAGCTGGGGAGGACCTACGAGCAGTACTTC
CDR3aa: CSASELGRTYEQYF

v_gene: TRBV20-1
d_gene: -
abundance: few
j_gene: TRBJ2-5
CDR3nt: TGCAGTGCTAGAGATGGCAGGGGTGGGGAGACCCAGTACTTC
CDR3aa: CSARDGRGGETQYF

v_gene: TRBV6-2/TRBV6-3
d_gene: -
abundance: -
j_gene: TRBJ2-6
CDR3nt: TGTGCCACCGCAGGGGCTGGGGCCAACGTCCTGACTTTC
CDR3aa: CATAGAGANVLTF

v_gene: TRBV5-1
d_gene: TRBD2
abundance: few
j_gene: TRBJ2-2
CDR3nt: TGCGCCAGCAGAGTTCTAGCGGACACCGGGGAGCTGTTTTTT
CDR3aa: CASRVLADTGELFF

v_gene: TRBV20-1
d_gene: -
abundance: many
j_gene: TRBJ1-1
CDR3nt: TGCAGTGCAAAACGGACAGATCGGGACACTGAAGCTTTCTTT
CDR3aa: CSAKRTDRDTEAFF

v_gene: TRBV18
d_gene: -
abundance: many
j_gene: TRBJ1-5
CDR3nt: TGTGCCAGCTCACCAAGGCCCTCCAATCAGCCCCAGCATTTT
CDR3aa: CASSPRPSNQPQHF

v_gene: TRBV4-2
d_gene: TRBD2
abundance: many
j_gene: TRBJ2-1
CDR3nt: TGTGCCAGCAGCGTGCGGGGGGTCTACAATGAGCAGTTCTTC
CDR3aa: CASSVRGVYNEQFF

v_gene: TRBV6-5
d_gene: -
abundance: few
j_gene: TRBJ2-3
CDR3nt: TGTGCCAGCAGTTCCGGGACATTTCTTGCCACAGATACGCAGTATTTT
CDR3aa: CASSSGTFLATDTQYF

v_gene: TRBV9
d_gene: -
abundance: many
j_gene: TRBJ1-1
CDR3nt: TGTGCCAGCAGCGCCGGTGATGGGGCTCCAACAACTGAAGCTTTCTTT
CDR3aa: CASSAGDGAPTTEAFF

v_gene: TRBV20-1
d_gene: -
abundance: many
j_gene: TRBJ2-7
CDR3nt: TGCAGTGCTAGTGCCCTTGGGGGAAGCTCCTACGAGCAGTACTTC
CDR3aa: CSASALGGSSYEQYF

v_gene: TRBV29-1
d_gene: -
abundance: few
j_gene: TRBJ2-3
CDR3nt: TGCAGCGTTGAGGGGGGGGCCGCTATCACAGATACGCAGTATTTT
CDR3aa: CSVEGGAAITDTQYF

v_gene: TRBV10-3
d_gene: -
abundance: -
j_gene: TRBJ2-1
CDR3nt: TGTGCCATCACTCGAGGGATAGAAAATGAGCAGTTCTTC
CDR3aa: CAITRGIENEQFF

v_gene: TRBV5-5
d_gene: -
abundance: -
j_gene: TRBJ1-6
CDR3nt: TGTGCCAGCAGCCCAATCTTCAGTAATAATTCACCCCTCCACTTT
CDR3aa: CASSPIFSNNSPLHF